The source of this T cell receptor (beta chain) is a study of blood T cell repertoires in COVID-19 (dated by TCRdb to about 2020). Looking at the study overall: The collaborator samples originated in the United States, Italy and Spain and spanned the acute and convalescent phases of COVID-19. The prospective study material was composed of cDNA or gDNA derived from T cells, B-cell-depleted T cells, or PBMCs. Subjects who had been exposed to COVID-19, were actively infected with it, or had recovered from it provided the deeply sampled blood TCRbeta repertoires that made up the dataset. A freely available public database, intended as a resource for researchers studying the immune response to SARS-CoV-2, is where the repertoires were released. Samples came from the ongoing ImmuneRACE study (first 160 participants) plus 1,254 subjects from 6 global collaborators. A de-identified subject ID, COVID-19 status, age in years and sex were almost always included in the sample metadata. Where available, HLA class I and class II types were taken from metadata supplied by the sample provider and were not determined by assay-based typing. Paper-wide results and their limitations: The quantity of clinical and demographic metadata differed by source and by participant and was supplied without curation.

Inclusive of the bounding cysteine and phenylalanine, the CDR3 is 16 residues long. The sequence is cut down to CDR3 DNA, 48 bases in frame from base 1. CDR1 is given as MNHNY and CDR2 as SVGAGI, both from the germline V gene (reference sequence). Trimmed from V: 2 bases; trimmed from J: 2 bases; junction bases lacking a gene match: 6. TCRbeta CDR3 regions were amplified from genomic DNA using the immunoSEQ Assay, a bias-controlled multiplex PCR. From the authors' description of their analysis: Within the assay, amplification of reference gene primers was used to estimate how many nucleated cells each sample contained. To quantify the absolute abundance of each unique TCRbeta CDR3 rearrangement, sequence reads were collapsed and filtered. For each sample, productive Simpson clonality was calculated as the square root of Simpson's diversity index over productive rearrangements. What TCRdb holds here is the immuneACCESS table cut down to in-frame rearrangements. Part of the clones is not present; checked against another copy, under half of the missing clones reflect an unresolved V gene, and the others are unexplained. V and J calls and clone size follow that table, whereas D and trimming were derived from the DNA. For this sample there are some 28,000 clones; nearly 90% appear just once. In total, the top ten clones hold approximately 9% of the sample.

Worth noting for this clone: It has no known antigen specificity. Base qualities are missing; no much larger clone stands one base away.

Collaborating institutions collected whole blood in K2EDTA tubes following their own protocols. For TCRbeta analysis, collaborators shipped samples in one of three forms: frozen whole blood, isolated PBMCs, or DNA extracted from either of those sample types. Recombination linked TRBV6-6 to TRBJ2-3, and 8 bases in between align with TRBD2. Sample: peripheral blood. The sequence was obtained from a human donor in a cohort sampled during active COVID-19. CDR3 reads: CASSYGLAGDTDTQYF. The sequence in DNA is TGTGCCAGCAGTTACGGGCTAGCGGGCGACACAGATACGCAGTATTTT.